These T cell receptor beta chains were read from a single sample in a study of human T cells and chemical hapten exposure. TCRdb reprocessed the RACE reads with MiXCR, giving one entry per CDR3 protein. The table includes some 170,000 distinct CDR3 sequences, approximately 20% detected once. The starting material was whole blood, obtained in connection with sensitization to the hapten diphenylcyclopropenone (DPC). Receptors originate from a woman between 50 and 59 years old with alopecia areata. Some clones in this sample may be carry-over from other donors' samples. CDR3s include the opening cysteine and the closing phenylalanine or tryptophan. The order of the fields is D gene, J gene, V gene, clone size, CDR3 DNA, CDR3 protein. The D gene is left open where the match is weak. A row's size may be missing; if present it is once, few, many or a size class.

D: TRBD2
J: TRBJ2-5
V: TRBV6-5
size: -
DNA: TGTGCCAGCAGCCCCGGGCTAGCGGGAAGTGGGACCCAGTACTTC
CDR3: CASSPGLAGSGTQYF

D: TRBD1
J: TRBJ1-6
V: TRBV12-3/TRBV12-4
size: -
DNA: TGTGCCAGCAGGACCGGGACAGGGGGTTCACCCCTCCACTTT
CDR3: CASRTGTGGSPLHF

D: -
J: TRBJ1-5
V: TRBV20-1
size: few
DNA: TGCAGTGCTCGGACAAATAGCAATCAGCCCCAGCATTTT
CDR3: CSARTNSNQPQHF

D: TRBD2
J: TRBJ2-7
V: TRBV29-1
size: many
DNA: TGCAGCGTTACTCGTGGACTAGCGGGAGTCGGCGAGCAGTACTTC
CDR3: CSVTRGLAGVGEQYF

D: TRBD2
J: TRBJ2-3
V: TRBV7-9
size: -
DNA: TGTGCCAGCAGCTTAGTTCTAGCGGGAGACACAGATACGCAGTATTTT
CDR3: CASSLVLAGDTDTQYF

D: -
J: TRBJ1-4
V: TRBV6-1
size: -
DNA: TGTGCCAGCAGTGAAGGGTACTCGGGTGAAAAACTGTTTTTT
CDR3: CASSEGYSGEKLFF

D: -
J: TRBJ1-6
V: TRBV9
size: few
DNA: TGTGCCAGCAGCGTAGCTTCGGACGGGTTTTCACCCCTCCACTTT
CDR3: CASSVASDGFSPLHF

D: -
J: TRBJ2-6
V: TRBV19
size: -
DNA: TGTGCCAGTAGTCCAGCCATCGGTGGGGTCAACGTCCTGACTTTC
CDR3: CASSPAIGGVNVLTF

D: -
J: TRBJ2-7
V: TRBV3-1
size: few
DNA: TGTGCCAGCAGCCAGGTCTTGGACTTAGGAACCTACGAGCAGTACTTC
CDR3: CASSQVLDLGTYEQYF

D: -
J: TRBJ2-1
V: TRBV7-6
size: few
DNA: TGTGCCAGCAGCTTAGCGCCCGGGCAGAGCTCCTACAATGAGCAGTTCTTC
CDR3: CASSLAPGQSSYNEQFF

D: -
J: TRBJ2-1
V: TRBV2
size: -
DNA: TGTGCCAGCAGTCAGGACAGAAACAATGAGCAGTTCTTC
CDR3: CASSQDRNNEQFF

D: -
J: TRBJ1-4
V: TRBV20-1
size: -
DNA: TGCAGTGCTAGGGAGCCCTGGGGGGAAAAACTGTTTTTT
CDR3: CSAREPWGEKLFF

D: TRBD1
J: TRBJ1-1
V: TRBV18
size: -
DNA: TGTGCCAGCTCACCACGTTCACGGGACAGTCATACTGAAGCTTTCTTT
CDR3: CASSPRSRDSHTEAFF

D: -
J: TRBJ2-3
V: TRBV20-1
size: few
DNA: TGCAGTGCTAGGGAGAGTGTCCCAGATACGCAGTATTTT
CDR3: CSARESVPDTQYF

D: -
J: TRBJ2-3
V: TRBV9
size: -
DNA: TGTGCCAGCAGCGGAGACAGGCCAGATACGCAGTATTTT
CDR3: CASSGDRPDTQYF

D: TRBD1
J: TRBJ1-6
V: TRBV20-1
size: few
DNA: TGCAGTGCCCCAGGGGGCTATGTTAATTCACCCCTCCACTTT
CDR3: CSAPGGYVNSPLHF

D: TRBD1
J: TRBJ1-4
V: TRBV27
size: -
DNA: TGTGCCAGCAGTTCGGGACAGGCTAACCCGAATGAAAAACTGTTTTTT
CDR3: CASSSGQANPNEKLFF

D: TRBD2
J: TRBJ2-1
V: TRBV6-2/TRBV6-3
size: few
DNA: TGTGCCAGCAGTTACTCGAGGCAACTAGCGGTTAGCTCCTACAATGAGCAGTTCTTC
CDR3: CASSYSRQLAVSSYNEQFF

D: TRBD2
J: TRBJ2-3
V: TRBV20-1
size: few
DNA: TGCAGTGCTACCCGACTAGCGGTCACAGATACGCAGTATTTT
CDR3: CSATRLAVTDTQYF

D: -
J: TRBJ2-2
V: TRBV4-2
size: -
DNA: TGTGCCAGCAGCGGCGGGGGCCGGGACTCAAACACCGGGGAGCTGTTTTTT
CDR3: CASSGGGRDSNTGELFF

D: TRBD1
J: TRBJ2-5
V: TRBV20-1
size: few
DNA: TGCAGTGCTATACAACAGGGGATTCCAGAGACCCAGTACTTC
CDR3: CSAIQQGIPETQYF

D: -
J: TRBJ1-2
V: TRBV2
size: -
DNA: TGTGCCAGCAGTGAGGGACGGAATAACTATGGCTACACCTTC
CDR3: CASSEGRNNYGYTF

D: -
J: TRBJ2-1
V: TRBV29-1
size: -
DNA: TGCAGCGTTGAAGATTATGAGCAGTTCTTC
CDR3: CSVEDYEQFF

D: TRBD2
J: TRBJ2-7
V: TRBV18
size: -
DNA: TGTGCCAGCTCACCACCGAGCAGCCTAGCGGGAACTCGCGAGCAGTACTTC
CDR3: CASSPPSSLAGTREQYF

D: -
J: TRBJ2-2
V: TRBV5-6
size: few
DNA: TGTGCCAGCAGCTTTGGGGGCGCGTCCGGGGAGCTGTTTTTT
CDR3: CASSFGGASGELFF

D: TRBD2
J: TRBJ2-7
V: TRBV6-5
size: few
DNA: TGTGCCAGCAGTAATCCGGGACTAGCGGGAGGCGAGCAGTACTTC
CDR3: CASSNPGLAGGEQYF

D: TRBD1
J: TRBJ2-7
V: TRBV5-1
size: -
DNA: TGCGCCAGCAGCTCAAGACAGGGGAGAACCTACGAGCAGTACTTC
CDR3: CASSSRQGRTYEQYF

D: -
J: TRBJ2-5
V: TRBV29-1
size: -
DNA: TGCAGCGTTGAAGAACTCCAAGAGACCCAGTACTTC
CDR3: CSVEELQETQYF

D: -
J: TRBJ1-5
V: TRBV7-2
size: few
DNA: TGTGCCAGCAGCTTCACCAGAGATCAGCCCCAGCATTTT
CDR3: CASSFTRDQPQHF

D: TRBD2
J: TRBJ2-3
V: TRBV29-1
size: -
DNA: TGCAGCGTCCATTCTAGCGGGAGAGGGCGGGATACGCAGTATTTT
CDR3: CSVHSSGRGRDTQYF

D: TRBD2
J: TRBJ2-1
V: TRBV4-1
size: -
DNA: TGCGCCAGCAGCCATACCGCTAGCGGGAGCCTGGGCAATGAGCAGTTCTTC
CDR3: CASSHTASGSLGNEQFF

D: -
J: TRBJ1-6
V: TRBV5-1
size: -
DNA: TGCGCCAGCAGCTTGGACAATAATTCACCCCTCCACTTT
CDR3: CASSLDNNSPLHF

D: TRBD1
J: TRBJ2-7
V: TRBV29-1
size: -
DNA: TGCAGCGTTGAGGGGACAGGGGGAAATCAGTACTTC
CDR3: CSVEGTGGNQYF

D: -
J: TRBJ1-1
V: TRBV3-1
size: -
DNA: TGTGCCAGCAGCCAAGCCAGGAACACTGAAGCTTTCTTT
CDR3: CASSQARNTEAFF

D: TRBD2
J: TRBJ2-2
V: TRBV10-3
size: -
DNA: TGTGCCATCAGGGGACTAGCGAACGGGGAGCTGTTTTTT
CDR3: CAIRGLANGELFF

D: -
J: TRBJ2-2
V: TRBV12-3/TRBV12-4
size: -
DNA: TGTGCCAGCAGTCAAATTGACACCGGGGAGCTGTTTTTT
CDR3: CASSQIDTGELFF

D: -
J: TRBJ1-1
V: TRBV12-3/TRBV12-4
size: -
DNA: TGTGCCAGCAGCTCCAAGGGCGGCACTGAAGCTTTCTTT
CDR3: CASSSKGGTEAFF